What follows are 14 T cell receptor beta chains derived from one specimen sequenced in a study of blood T cell repertoires in COVID-19 (dated by TCRdb to about 2020). Libraries were constructed by the immunoSEQ multiplex PCR assay. Drawn from immuneACCESS, this table holds only the in-frame rearrangements with V and J called that TCRdb kept. Clones are partly lost; checked studies trace under half to an unresolved V gene and leave the rest unexplained. A total of roughly 300,000 clones appear in this sample, under 95% of them only once. Under 3% of the sample rests with the top ten. Sequences were obtained from PBMCs or T cells enriched from blood (not recorded which). The origin of the receptors is a woman aged 35 to 49 with acute COVID-19.

The chain links TRBV5-1 to TRBJ2-3; 8 bases match TRBD2. The CDR3 spans 14 residues. The junction had 8 bases not matched to a gene; V was cut back by 6 bases and J by 5 bases. Germline V gene sequence: CDR1 SGHRS, CDR2 YFSETQ. The CDR3 DNA reads TGCGCCAGCAAAAGCGGGGGCGGAGGAGATACGCAGTATTTT. Its translation: CASKSGGGGDTQYF.

This chain uses TRBV30 with TRBJ1-6; 10 positions agree with TRBD1. The length of the CDR3 is 13 residues. The germline gives CDR1 GTSNPN, CDR2 SVGIG (reference sequence). The junction had 4 bases not matched to a gene; V was cut back by 4 bases and J by 10 bases. The CDR3 reads CAWTRDRGSPLHF. In DNA form, the CDR3 reads TGTGCCTGGACCCGGGACAGGGGATCACCCCTCCACTTT.

The chain is built from TRBV7-2 and TRBJ2-2; possible D gene TRBD2, 8 bases. This CDR3 is 17 amino acids long. The ends were cut back, 4 bases at V and 4 bases at J, with 19 bases in the middle. Germline assignment: CDR1 SGHTA and CDR2 FQGNSA. CDR3 nucleotide sequence: TGTGCCAGCAGCTCGCTTAGGGGGCGGGGGGCCACCGGGGAGCTGTTTTTT. Translated: CASSSLRGRGATGELFF. Drawing the rest from reference TRBV7-2 and TRBJ2-2, the complete variable domain is GAGVSQSPSNKVTEKGKDVELRCDPISGHTALYWYRQSLGQGLEFLIYFQGNSAPDKSGLPSDRFSAERTGGSVSTLTIQRTQQEDSAVYLCASSSLRGRGATGELFFGEGSRLTVL.

The chain joins TRBV7-9 to TRBJ1-5, with TRBD1 matching over 9 bases. Trimming cost V 4 bases and J 0 bases; bases outside gene matches: 7. Germline V gene data show CDR1 as SEHNR and CDR2 as FQNEAQ (reference sequence). The CDR3 totals 17 residues. DNA for the CDR3: TGTGCCAGCAGCTCCGGACAGGGGATTAATAGCAATCAGCCCCAGCATTTT. Amino acid sequence: CASSSGQGINSNQPQHF.

The gene calls are TRBV5-6 and TRBJ2-7; D is unclear. The CDR3 loop spans 15 amino acids. Per the germline V gene, CDR1 is SGHDT and CDR2 is YYEEEE. V lost 3 bases and J lost 2, with 15 bases in between. CDR3 in amino acids: CASSSRNQVAYEQYF. The CDR3 DNA sequence: TGTGCCAGCAGCTCAAGGAATCAGGTAGCCTACGAGCAGTACTTC.

The chain has TRBV19 and TRBJ1-1; the match to TRBD1 covers 9 bases. Germline CDR1 is LNHDA and CDR2 is SQIVND (reference sequence). The CDR3 is 18 residues long. V lost 4 bases and J lost 0; bases outside the gene matches: 12. This chain's CDR3 is CASSTLTGTGYMNTEAFF. The CDR3 DNA follows: TGTGCCAGTAGTACCCTAACCGGGACAGGGTACATGAACACTGAAGCTTTCTTT.

V is TRBV7-2 and J is TRBJ1-3, with D possibly TRBD1 on 5 matching bases. V lost 5 bases, J lost 7 bases, and 15 bases lay in between. The CDR3 runs 14 residues. Germline-derived CDR1 and CDR2 are SGHTA and FQGNSA. The CDR3 sequence: CASSGQGRGNTIYF. CDR3 in DNA: TGTGCCAGCAGCGGCCAGGGCCGGGGGAACACCATATATTTT. Looking up the rest from reference TRBV7-2 and TRBJ1-3 gives the full variable domain: GAGVSQSPSNKVTEKGKDVELRCDPISGHTALYWYRQSLGQGLEFLIYFQGNSAPDKSGLPSDRFSAERTGGSVSTLTIQRTQQEDSAVYLCASSGQGRGNTIYFGEGSWLTVV.

This clone occurred once. V and J are TRBV3-1 (or the pseudogene TRBV3-2) and TRBJ2-4; 7 positions agree with TRBD1. V was pared by 2 bases and J by 6 bases, with 10 bases of the junction left unmatched. Germline V gives CDR1 LGHDT, CDR2 YNNKEL (reference sequence). The CDR3 runs 16 residues. CDR3 residues: CASSQQTGVGRNIQYF. The CDR3, as DNA: TGTGCCAGCAGCCAACAAACAGGGGTCGGTAGAAACATTCAGTACTTC.

The chain carries TRBV28 and TRBJ2-7; D gene ambiguous. The germline V gene encodes CDR1 MDHEN and CDR2 SYDVKM. V was trimmed by 7 bases and J by 2 bases, leaving 15 bases between them. This CDR3 is built from 14 residues. The DNA of the CDR3 is TGTGCCAGCACCCGCCCGGAGAGTCCCTACGAGCAGTACTTC. This encodes CASTRPESPYEQYF.

J is TRBJ1-4 and V is TRBV6-1; 7 positions match TRBD1. Germline trimming cut 4 bases from V and 5 bases from J; bases unmatched to any gene: 16. Germline-derived CDR1 and CDR2 are MNHNS and SASEGT. The CDR3 consists of 18 residues. The CDR3 DNA is TGTGCCAGCAGTGGCACCCGGGACAGTGACCGGGGGAATGAAAAACTGTTTTTT. Its protein is CASSGTRDSDRGNEKLFF.

The chain combines TRBV7-9 with TRBJ1-4, with 8 nucleotides matching TRBD1. Germline-derived CDR1 and CDR2 are SEHNR and FQNEAQ (reference sequence). This CDR3 spans 15 amino acids. Unmatched junction bases numbered 14, after V lost 5 bases and J lost 12 bases. CDR3 nucleotide sequence: TGTGCCAGCAGCCTTGGACAGGGTCTGATGAAGGAACTGTTTTTT. This translates into CASSLGQGLMKELFF.

V and J are TRBV9 and TRBJ1-1, with 8 positions matching TRBD1. The CDR3 runs 15 residues. V lost 3 bases and J lost 1; bases outside the gene matches: 5. The germline V gene encodes CDR1 SGDLS and CDR2 YYNGEE. The CDR3: CASSAGGAGNTEAFF. Written as DNA, the CDR3 is TGTGCCAGCAGCGCAGGGGGCGCGGGGAACACTGAAGCTTTCTTT.

The chain couples TRBV2 to TRBJ2-1; weak D call: TRBD1 (5 bases). This CDR3 has 15 residues. CDR1 is SNHLY and CDR2 is FYNNEI in the germline V gene. Deletions cut 6 bases from V and 5 bases from J, with 17 bases between. This CDR3 is CASSADRAQNNEQFF. The CDR3 DNA reads TGTGCCAGCAGCGCAGACAGAGCACAGAACAATGAGCAGTTCTTC.

The CDR3 loop is CASSPTPTGNTEAFF. Here the CDR3 DNA reads TGTGCCAGCAGCCCGACTCCGACAGGGAACACTGAAGCTTTCTTT. The chain is built from TRBV7-6 and TRBJ1-1, with D possibly matching TRBD1 (6 bases). Trimming removed 5 bases at V and 1 base at J, with 14 bases between. CDR3 length: 15 residues. Germline V CDR1 and CDR2: SGHVS, FNYEAQ.